This entry features one T cell receptor (beta chain) sequence. Which antigen it targets is not known. The record has no base qualities; no much larger clone is one base away. Before undergoing thyroid surgery, none of the patients had been given any kind of treatment. The study retrospectively analysed patient clinical samples collected from about 2012 to 2019 using T-cell receptor beta sequencing. Library creation used PCR. The sequencer listed for this sample is Illumina HiSeq 4000. High-throughput sequencing was used to profile the CDR3 region of the TCR beta-chain in every patient. Per the original workflow: The researchers built a classifier to tell apart papillary thyroid cancer patients with distant metastasis, based on CDR3 differences among clinicopathological groups. The Shannon index was used to assess repertoire diversity, and the Morisita-Horn index was used to assess tumor-blood repertoire similarity. TCRdb reprocessing: public reads trimmed at Q25 with fastp, clones called with MiXCR, in-frame beta chains kept. Clone size and V and J calls follow TCRdb, not the original study. For this sample there are tens of thousands of clones; approximately 29% appear just once. The leading ten clones occupy roughly 14% of the sample.

Its CDR3 holds 14 amino acids, cysteine through phenylalanine. Of all the DNA, just the CDR3 is kept, 42 bases in frame from base 1. CDR1 and CDR2 (SGHDT, YYEEEE) derive from the germline V gene. Relative to germline, V is 4 bases shorter and J is 0 bases shorter, with 11 bases between their ends. The sample is drawn from a study of metastatic and nonmetastatic thyroid tumors (dated by TCRdb to the early 2020s). Study-wide context: For patients with malignant and with benign thyroid disease, the researchers compared repertoires between peripheral blood samples and tumor or nodule tissue samples. Beyond this particular receptor, the publication reports: In both blood and tumor samples, malignant tumors were reported to have significantly higher TCR beta diversity than benign nodules.

Sequencing was done on a sample of blood. Rearrangement joined TRBV5-6 to TRBJ2-7; the D gene is perhaps TRBD1, on 5 matching bases. This TCR derives from a female donor with papillary thyroid cancer or a benign thyroid nodule (not recorded which). Some clones in this sample may be carry-over from other donors' samples. DNA sequence: TGTGCCAGCAGCCCTGGCGGACACTCCTACGAGCAGTACTTC. Protein translation: CASSPGGHSYEQYF.